The 25 T cell receptor beta chains given below trace back to one sample, sequenced in a study of radiotherapy plus CTLA-4 blockade in lung cancer. Sequencing used immunoSEQ multiplex PCR; TCRdb keeps in-frame clones, though not all of them. This table has some 70,000 clones, roughly 78% appearing once. Sequencing used peripheral blood, obtained from a patient treated with radiotherapy plus ipilimumab. These receptors were obtained from a human donor with non-small cell lung cancer who had a complete response to radiotherapy plus ipilimumab.

The chain combines TRBV6-1 with TRBJ1-3; D is ambiguous. Germline assignment: CDR1 MNHNS and CDR2 SASEGT. There are 16 residues in the CDR3. V lost 4 bases and J 0 bases, leaving 13 bases between the germline ends. The CDR3 sequence: CASSASTGFSGNTIYF. In DNA form, the CDR3 reads TGTGCCAGCAGTGCTTCGACCGGGTTCTCTGGAAACACCATATATTTT.

The rearrangement links TRBV14 to TRBJ1-2, with TRBD1 identical over 7 bases. The trim removed 4 bases at V and 3 bases at J, leaving 2 bases unmatched. CDR1 SGHDN and CDR2 FVKESK come from the germline V gene. CDR3 length: 13 residues. The CDR3 region is CASSPGQDYGYTF. The CDR3 coding sequence is TGTGCCAGCAGCCCAGGACAGGACTATGGCTACACCTTC. Variable domain in full (rest from reference TRBV14 and TRBJ1-2): EAGVTQFPSHSVIEKGQTVTLRCDPISGHDNLYWYRRVMGKEIKFLLHFVKESKQDESGMPNNRFLAERTGGTYSTLKVQPAELEDSGVYFCASSPGQDYGYTFGSGTRLTVV.

The chain couples TRBV10-1 to TRBJ2-1; 11 bases align to TRBD2. The CDR3 has 15 amino acids. Germline values: CDR1 WNHNN, CDR2 SYGVQD (reference sequence). V gave up 2 bases and J gave up 7 bases; unmatched junction bases: 4. The CDR3 sequence: CASSERASGRNEQFF. The CDR3 coding sequence is TGCGCCAGCAGTGAGAGGGCTAGCGGGAGGAATGAGCAGTTCTTC.

The V gene is TRBV4-1, the J gene TRBJ1-1; a weak D match, TRBD1 (6 bases). Germline loops: CDR1 MGHRA, CDR2 YSYEKL. The CDR3 consists of 14 residues. Trimming removed 6 bases from V and 4 bases from J, with 15 bases in between. The CDR3 bases are TGCGCCAGCAGGCCAATGCCGGGGGCCACTGAAGCTTTCTTT. Translated, it gives CASRPMPGATEAFF.

DNA of the CDR3: TGTGCCATCAGTGATTTCAGATCCAATCAGCCCCAGCATTTT. Amino acids: CAISDFRSNQPQHF. J is TRBJ1-5 and V is TRBV10-3; no definite D call. Germline CDR1 and CDR2: ENHRY and SYGVKD. Between the trimmed V and J ends, which lost 3 bases and 3 bases, there was a span of 9 bases. This CDR3 is 14 amino acids long.

The chain has TRBV29-1 and TRBJ2-2; D perhaps matches TRBD1 (6 bases). Trimming shortened V by 6 bases and J by 2 bases, and 10 bases separated the two germline ends. The length of the CDR3 is 13 residues. CDR1 is SQVTM, CDR2 ANQGSEA, per germline. The CDR3 bases are TGCAGCGTGGACAGATCCAACACCGGGGAGCTGTTTTTT. Translated, it gives CSVDRSNTGELFF.

The chain couples TRBV21-1 to TRBJ2-4; TRBD2, the table's D call, lacks a check against the DNA. TRBV21-1 corresponds to a pseudogene. This CDR3 is 15 amino acids long. CDR3 residues: CASSSRGGPKNIQYF. The CDR3 nucleotides read TGTGCCAGCAGCAGCCGGGGGGGCCCCAAAAACATTCAGTACTTC.

This rearrangement joins TRBV13 to TRBJ1-5; the D is unclear. Germline V CDR1 and CDR2: PRHDT, FYEKMQ (reference sequence). This CDR3 comprises 12 residues. The V gene lost 0 bases and the J gene lost 9 bases, with 6 bases spanning the gap. The CDR3 DNA is TGTGCCAGCAGCTTAGGAAAGGGGCCCCAGCATTTT. Translated: CASSLGKGPQHF.

This clone was counted only a few times. V usage is TRBV4-3 and J usage is TRBJ1-2, with 10 bases that match TRBD1. V dropped 0 bases and J dropped 4; count of bases not matched to a gene: 5. Germline V gene lookup returns CDR1 LGHNA and CDR2 YSLEER. This CDR3 spans 16 amino acids. CDR3 sequence reads: CASSQDPTGGGYGYTF. The CDR3 DNA follows: TGCGCCAGCAGCCAAGATCCGACAGGGGGCGGCTATGGCTACACCTTC.

Many counts were recorded for this clone. The chain employs TRBV10-1 and TRBJ2-1, with 16 bases identical to TRBD2. CDR3 length equals 16 residues. V was clipped by 6 bases and J by 8 bases; unmatched bases: 7. The germline gives CDR1 WNHNN, CDR2 SYGVQD (reference sequence). CDR3 sequence reads: CASSPGLAGGGDEQFF. CDR3 nucleotides: TGCGCCAGCAGCCCGGGACTAGCGGGAGGGGGGGATGAGCAGTTCTTC.

The gene calls are TRBV7-6 and TRBJ2-3; no definite D call. Germline CDR1 and CDR2: SGHVS and FNYEAQ. CDR3 length: 14 amino acids. The ends were cut back, 1 base at V and 2 bases at J, with 7 bases in the middle. The CDR3: CASSLDSSTDTQYF. The CDR3 coding sequence is TGTGCCAGCAGCTTAGATAGCTCCACAGATACGCAGTATTTT.

This chain uses TRBV11-3 with TRBJ1-2; D remains ambiguous. CDR3 length: 12 amino acids. V was trimmed by 4 bases and J by 1 base, leaving 4 bases between them. CDR1 SGHNT and CDR2 YENEEA come from the germline V gene. CDR3 amino acids: CASSSYNYGYTF. CDR3 nucleotides: TGTGCCAGCAGCTCCTATAACTATGGCTACACCTTC.

The rearrangement links TRBV7-9 to TRBJ1-4; 9 nucleotides agree with TRBD1. The trim removed 4 bases at V and 7 bases at J, leaving 7 bases unmatched. The CDR3 runs 15 residues. The V gene's germline CDR1 is SEHNR and CDR2 FQNEAQ (reference sequence). The DNA of the CDR3 is TGTGCCAGCAGCTCCCGACAGGGGGTGATTGAAAAACTGTTTTTT. It translates to CASSSRQGVIEKLFF.

The chain employs TRBV5-6 and TRBJ2-3; D is unclear. The germline V and J ends were trimmed by 0 bases and 3 bases, with 5 bases remaining between them. The CDR3 contains 13 residues. Germline V gene lookup returns CDR1 SGHDT and CDR2 YYEEEE. CDR3 residues: CASSLDGTDTQYF. The DNA for the CDR3 is TGTGCCAGCAGCTTGGACGGTACAGATACGCAGTATTTT.

The chain couples TRBV7-8 to TRBJ2-5, with TRBD2 as a possible D gene (5 bases). CDR3 length: 13 amino acids. V was cut by 3 bases and J by 1 base, with 6 bases left in between. Germline V lookup: CDR1 SGHVS, CDR2 FQNEAQ. For the CDR3, the DNA is TGTGCCAGCAGCTTTAGCGTCCAAGAGACCCAGTACTTC. It encodes CASSFSVQETQYF. Using reference TRBV7-8 and TRBJ2-5 for the parts outside the CDR3, the full variable domain is GAGVSQSPRYKVAKRGQDVALRCDPISGHVSLFWYQQALGQGPEFLTYFQNEAQLDKSGLPSDRFFAERPEGSVSTLKIQRTQQEDSAVYLCASSFSVQETQYFGPGTRLLVL.

J is TRBJ1-4 and V is TRBV19; possible D gene TRBD1, 5 bases. The germline V and J ends were trimmed by 4 bases and 0 bases, with 12 bases remaining between them. The germline CDR1 and CDR2 sequences are LNHDA and SQIVND (reference sequence). The length of the CDR3 is 16 residues. The CDR3 sequence: CASSRQQPTTNEKLFF. The CDR3 coding sequence is TGTGCCAGTAGTAGACAGCAACCCACAACTAATGAAAAACTGTTTTTT.

This rearrangement joins TRBV15 to TRBJ1-5; perhaps TRBD1 as D (6 bases). The CDR3 has 14 amino acids. Trimming removed 1 base at V and 4 bases at J, with 8 bases between. Germline CDR1 is LNHNV and CDR2 is YYDKDF (reference sequence). The CDR3 DNA sequence: TGTGCCACCAGCAGAGGTCAGGGGAATCAGCCCCAGCATTTT. It yields the protein CATSRGQGNQPQHF. The variable domain in full, completed from reference TRBV15 and TRBJ1-5, reads DAMVIQNPRYQVTQFGKPVTLSCSQTLNHNVMYWYQQKSSQAPKLLFHYYDKDFNNEADTPDNFQSRRPNTSFCFLDIRSPGLGDTAMYLCATSRGQGNQPQHFGDGTRLSIL.

The chain joins TRBV5-1 to TRBJ2-1, with 9 bases that match TRBD1. V lost 3 bases to trimming and J lost 5 bases; unmatched junction nucleotides: 6. CDR3 length: 15 amino acids. Germline values: CDR1 SGHRS, CDR2 YFSETQ. CDR3 region: CASSSGQGVHNEQFF. The CDR3, as DNA: TGCGCCAGCAGCTCGGGACAGGGAGTCCACAATGAGCAGTTCTTC.

The chain uses TRBV6-1 and TRBJ2-7; the D is unclear. The CDR3 extends over 11 amino acids. Trimming took off 4 bases at V and 8 bases at J, with 9 bases between the two ends. CDR1 is MNHNS and CDR2 is SASEGT in the germline V gene. The CDR3: CASSVGRKQYV. The CDR3 DNA follows: TGTGCCAGCAGTGTCGGTAGGAAGCAGTACGTC.

The rearrangement links TRBV27 to TRBJ2-1, with 14 bases matching TRBD2. With V trimmed by 6 bases and J by 0 bases, 13 bases remained unmatched. In germline, CDR1 is MNHEY, CDR2 SMNVEV (reference sequence). This CDR3 contains 20 residues. The CDR3 DNA reads TGTGCCAGCAGCCGCTGGGGGGGGACTAGCGGGGGAAACTCCTACAATGAGCAGTTCTTC. This gives the protein CASSRWGGTSGGNSYNEQFF.

CDR3 coding DNA: TGTGCCAGCAGCTCCACGACAGGGGCGCAGCCCCAGCATTTT. It is translated as CASSSTTGAQPQHF. V is TRBV5-6 and J is TRBJ1-5; 8 nucleotides agree with TRBD1. The length of the CDR3 is 14 residues. Trimming removed 3 bases from V and 7 bases from J; junction bases left unmatched: 6. In germline, CDR1 is SGHDT, CDR2 YYEEEE.

J is TRBJ2-3 and V is TRBV7-8; 7 nucleotides match TRBD2. CDR3 size: 15 residues. Unmatched junction bases numbered 6, after V lost 1 base and J lost 5 bases. Germline CDR1 is SGHVS and CDR2 is FQNEAQ. The CDR3 DNA follows: TGTGCCAGCAGCTTAGAGTCTAGCGGCTTAGATACGCAGTATTTT. Translating gives CASSLESSGLDTQYF.

The chain recombines TRBV6-5 with TRBJ1-5; D uncertain. The CDR3 extends over 15 amino acids. Germline CDR1 is MNHEY and CDR2 is SVGAGI. Between the trimmed V and J ends, which lost 6 bases and 2 bases, there was a span of 14 bases. DNA for the CDR3: TGTGCCAGCAGGAGTCTAACGCGGGGCAATCAGCCCCAGCATTTT. Protein sequence: CASRSLTRGNQPQHF.

This rearrangement joins TRBV18 to TRBJ1-5, with D maybe TRBD1 (5 bases). Trimming removed 0 bases at V and 2 bases at J, with 14 bases between. CDR3 length: 17 amino acids. CDR1 is KGHSH and CDR2 is LQKENI in the germline V gene. CDR3 DNA: TGTGCCAGCTCACCACCCGAAGGGGCTGGAGGCAATCAGCCCCAGCATTTT. Its protein is CASSPPEGAGGNQPQHF.

This rearrangement joins TRBV27 to TRBJ2-6, with D uncertain. The CDR3 is 16 residues long. The V end lost 6 bases, the J end lost 0 bases, and 12 bases lay between the germline ends. Germline V gene lookup returns CDR1 MNHEY and CDR2 SMNVEV (reference sequence). This chain's CDR3 is CASSLGSFSGANVLTF. The CDR3 DNA is TGTGCCAGCAGCCTCGGGTCCTTCTCTGGGGCCAACGTCCTGACTTTC.